The 17 T cell receptor beta chains below all came from one sample that was sequenced in a study of blood T cell repertoires in COVID-19. Sequencing used immunoSEQ multiplex PCR; TCRdb keeps in-frame clones, though not all of them. Here the sample spans a few hundred thousand clones, around nine tenths being singletons. Sequencing used peripheral blood. The receptors derive from a man aged 55 to 69 who had recovered from COVID-19.

This chain links TRBV7-9 with TRBJ1-5; 8 nucleotides agree with TRBD1. The CDR3 loop spans 14 amino acids. V lost 6 bases to trimming and J lost 7 bases; unmatched junction nucleotides: 8. In germline, CDR1 is SEHNR, CDR2 FQNEAQ (reference sequence). CDR3 protein: CASSPGQGNQPQHF. The CDR3, as DNA: TGTGCCAGCAGTCCCGGACAGGGTAACCAGCCCCAGCATTTT.

The gene calls are TRBV7-2 and TRBJ1-2, with TRBD1 matching 8 bases. Germline loops: CDR1 SGHTA, CDR2 FQGNSA. V trimming: 4 bases; J trimming: 4 bases; junction bases outside the gene matches: 14. The CDR3 loop spans 17 amino acids. The CDR3 loop is CASSSSGTGGGGYGYTF. CDR3 bases: TGTGCCAGCAGCTCGTCCGGGACAGGCGGGGGGGGCTATGGCTACACCTTC.

This clone was picked up one time. V is TRBV19 and J is TRBJ2-7, with unresolved D. CDR3 length: 13 residues. Trimming removed 3 bases at V and 1 base at J, with 7 bases between. The germline gives CDR1 LNHDA, CDR2 SQIVND (reference sequence). The CDR3 spells CASSITGSYEQYF. CDR3 coding DNA: TGTGCCAGTAGTATCACCGGTTCCTACGAGCAGTACTTC.

This clone was seen a handful of times. The V gene is TRBV28, the J gene TRBJ2-3, with 7 bases that match TRBD2. The V segment lost 5 bases and the J segment 7 bases; nucleotides outside the gene matches: 6. Germline lookup yields CDR1 MDHEN and CDR2 SYDVKM. This CDR3 comprises 13 residues. For the CDR3, the DNA is TGTGCCAGCAGTCAATGGGAGGGGAATACGCAGTATTTT. Its protein product is CASSQWEGNTQYF.

The chain uses TRBV6-1 and TRBJ1-5; D may be TRBD1 (5 bases). V lost 2 bases and J 3 bases, leaving 8 bases between the germline ends. The CDR3 loop spans 14 amino acids. Germline V lookup: CDR1 MNHNS, CDR2 SASEGT. CDR3 in amino acids: CASSERQPNQPQHF. CDR3 nucleotide sequence: TGTGCCAGCAGTGAACGACAGCCCAATCAGCCCCAGCATTTT.

The sample holds a few counts of this clone. V is TRBV3-1 (or the pseudogene TRBV3-2) and J is TRBJ1-2; 9 nucleotides agree with TRBD1. V was clipped by 3 bases and J by 8 bases; unmatched bases: 10. Per the germline V gene, CDR1 is LGHDT and CDR2 is YNNKEL (reference sequence). The CDR3 sequence is 15 residues long. This chain's CDR3 is CASSHGNRGRGGYTF. The CDR3 bases are TGTGCCAGCAGCCATGGAAACAGGGGGCGAGGCGGCTACACCTTC.

This chain joins TRBV30 and TRBJ1-5; TRBD1 matches 7 bases. The CDR3 totals 14 residues. The ends lost 3 bases at V and 6 bases at J; junction bases unmatched: 8. Germline V gene lookup returns CDR1 GTSNPN and CDR2 SVGIG (reference sequence). CDR3 protein: CAWRRGLQGQPQHF. The CDR3 region has the DNA TGTGCCTGGAGGAGGGGGCTTCAAGGTCAGCCCCAGCATTTT.

V usage is TRBV4-2 and J usage is TRBJ2-5; 9 positions match TRBD2. Germline V lookup: CDR1 LGHNA, CDR2 YNFKEQ. V lost 4 bases to trimming and J lost 2 bases; unmatched junction nucleotides: 11. The CDR3 consists of 17 residues. CDR3 DNA: TGTGCCAGCAGCCGGCGGGCAGCGGGAGGCGGACAAGAGACCCAGTACTTC. It is translated as CASSRRAAGGGQETQYF.

This clone has only a few counts. Other DNA sequences in the same sample also yield this CDR3. The chain couples TRBV2 to TRBJ1-6; TRBD1 might be the D (6 bases). CDR1 and CDR2 from the germline V gene are SNHLY and FYNNEI. The V and J ends lost 6 bases and 5 bases respectively, with 11 bases between them. This CDR3 comprises 14 residues. CDR3 DNA: TGTGCCAGCAGACTCAGGGGTAATAATTCACCCCTCCACTTT. Translation: CASRLRGNNSPLHF.

The V gene is TRBV3-1 (or the pseudogene TRBV3-2), the J gene TRBJ1-5; D might be TRBD1 (6 bases). Germline V gene sequence: CDR1 LGHDT, CDR2 YNNKEL (reference sequence). The CDR3 spans 15 residues. V lost 3 bases to trimming and J lost 4 bases, with 13 bases between them. This CDR3 is CASSQSRGWNQPQHF. DNA for the CDR3: TGTGCCAGCAGCCAGAGCAGGGGATGGAATCAGCCCCAGCATTTT.

This clone was seen at least ten times. The chain couples TRBV28 to TRBJ1-2; 8 nucleotides match TRBD1. Per the germline V gene, CDR1 is MDHEN and CDR2 is SYDVKM. The V gene end was trimmed by 5 bases and the J gene end by 5 bases; junction bases not matched to a gene: 10. The CDR3 consists of 15 residues. The CDR3 nucleotides read TGTGCCAGCAGTCAACTCCATGGACAGGGTTATGGCTACACCTTC. Amino acids: CASSQLHGQGYGYTF.

The genes are TRBV7-6 and TRBJ2-2; 10 positions match TRBD1. The CDR3 totals 18 residues. Germline CDR1 SGHVS, CDR2 FNYEAQ. Trimming cost V 0 bases and J 0 bases; bases outside gene matches: 4. CDR3: CASSLAVGQGANTGELFF. The CDR3 DNA follows: TGTGCCAGCAGCTTAGCGGTTGGACAGGGGGCGAACACCGGGGAGCTGTTTTTT.

CDR3 sequence reads: CASSEGTGGNEKLFF. The CDR3 DNA follows: TGCGCCAGCAGTGAGGGGACAGGGGGCAATGAAAAACTGTTTTTT. J is TRBJ1-4 and V is TRBV10-1, with 12 positions matching TRBD1. CDR1 WNHNN and CDR2 SYGVQD come from the germline V gene (reference sequence). Unmatched junction bases numbered 0, after V lost 2 bases and J lost 5 bases. The CDR3 has 15 residues.

The chain carries TRBV6-2 or TRBV6-3 and TRBJ2-1, with 11 bases lining up with TRBD1. J was trimmed by 3 bases and V by 4 bases; bases with no gene match: 5. The CDR3 sequence is 16 residues long. Germline V gene sequence: CDR1 MNHEY, CDR2 SVGEGT. Written as DNA, the CDR3 is TGTGCCAGCAGTTCCGGACAGGGGGCGAACTACAATGAGCAGTTCTTC. Translated: CASSSGQGANYNEQFF.

J is TRBJ2-2 and V is TRBV29-1; 9 bases are a match to TRBD2. The CDR3 loop spans 14 amino acids. J gave up 8 bases and V 6 bases, and 10 bases lay outside the gene matches. Germline assignment: CDR1 SQVTM and CDR2 ANQGSEA. The CDR3 region has the DNA TGCAGCGTCCGGGCGGGGGGGCTAACAGGGGAGCTGTTTTTT. Its protein product is CSVRAGGLTGELFF.

This clone has only a few counts. The chain employs TRBV27 and TRBJ2-7; TRBD2 matches at 13 bases. Germline V gene sequence: CDR1 MNHEY, CDR2 SMNVEV (reference sequence). The CDR3 runs 15 residues. V shed 5 bases and J 4 bases; nucleotides not matched to a gene: 5. CDR3 loop: CASSDGLAGVYEQYF. The CDR3 DNA is TGTGCCAGCAGTGACGGACTAGCGGGAGTGTACGAGCAGTACTTC.

This rearrangement joins TRBV18 to TRBJ1-2, with 7 bases lining up with TRBD1. This CDR3 has 15 residues. The trim removed 3 bases at V and 6 bases at J, leaving 10 bases unmatched. Germline CDR1 reads KGHSH; CDR2 reads LQKENI. DNA for the CDR3: TGTGCCAGCTCACCTGTTTCTCAGACAGGGAATGGCTACACCTTC. Translation gives CASSPVSQTGNGYTF.